These 21 T cell receptor beta chains share one sample of origin, sequenced in a study of blood T cells in healthy people across ages. It was with a sample-barcoded 5' primer and a J-beta primer mix that a second PCR of roughly 7 to 11 cycles was run. Each CDR3 protein gets one entry after TCRdb re-called the 5' RACE reads with MiXCR. The sample consists of about 1.6 million distinct CDR3 sequences, 34% of them appearing once. The specimen sequenced was blood. Receptor source: a woman aged 30 to 39 in good health.

The chain employs TRBV18 and TRBJ2-6; the D gene is possibly TRBD2 (6 bases). CDR1 KGHSH and CDR2 LQKENI come from the germline V gene. The length of the CDR3 is 15 residues. V was shortened by 3 bases and J by 4 bases, with 10 bases between the two germline ends. This CDR3 is CASSPGEAGANVLTF. The CDR3 DNA reads as TGTGCCAGCTCACCTGGGGAGGCCGGGGCCAACGTCCTGACTTTC.

This clonotype showed up just a few times. The rearrangement uses TRBV27 and TRBJ2-1, with TRBD1 identical over 10 bases. Germline values: CDR1 MNHEY, CDR2 SMNVEV (reference sequence). With 4 bases clipped from V and 0 bases from J, the junction kept 3 bases outside the gene matches. CDR3 length equals 16 residues. The CDR3 nucleotides are TGTGCCAGCAGTTCGGGACAGGGGTACTCCTACAATGAGCAGTTCTTC. Translating it yields CASSSGQGYSYNEQFF.

This clonotype was counted ten times or more. This chain joins TRBV29-1 and TRBJ2-7; D unresolved. The CDR3 consists of 13 residues. V dropped 1 base and J dropped 0 bases, with 7 bases sitting between them. The V gene's germline CDR1 is SQVTM and CDR2 ANQGSEA. This CDR3 reads CSVEGRVSYEQYF. The CDR3, as DNA: TGCAGCGTTGAAGGACGGGTCTCCTACGAGCAGTACTTC.

Only a few counts were recorded for this clonotype. The genes are TRBV5-1 and TRBJ2-1; 9 positions agree with TRBD2. This CDR3 comprises 16 residues. Trimming cost V 0 bases and J 3 bases; bases outside gene matches: 4. The V gene's germline CDR1 is SGHRS and CDR2 YFSETQ. The CDR3 loop reads CASSLVAGENYNEQFF. The CDR3 DNA reads as TGCGCCAGCAGCTTGGTAGCGGGGGAGAACTACAATGAGCAGTTCTTC.

The genes are TRBV5-4 and TRBJ2-4; a possible D gene is TRBD2 (5 bases). The CDR3 totals 16 residues. Looked up from germline, CDR1 is SGHNT and CDR2 is YYREEE (reference sequence). Trimming cost V 0 bases and J 1 base, with 11 bases left between them. The CDR3 protein is CASSLVGRGAKNIQYF. CDR3 sequence (DNA): TGTGCCAGCAGCTTGGTGGGGAGAGGTGCCAAAAACATTCAGTACTTC.

The sample holds a few counts of this clonotype. The CDR3, as DNA: TGTGCCAGCTGGGGGGGGCTAGTCAATGAGCAGTTCTTC. It translates to CASWGGLVNEQFF. The rearrangement uses TRBV6-6 and TRBJ2-1, with D perhaps matching TRBD2 (7 bases). This CDR3 is 13 amino acids long. Germline CDR1 and CDR2: MNHNY and SVGAGI (reference sequence). V lost 8 bases and J 6 bases, leaving 14 bases between the germline ends.

The rearrangement uses TRBV5-1 and TRBJ1-1, with TRBD1 matching over 11 bases. This CDR3 spans 16 amino acids. Germline CDR1 is SGHRS and CDR2 is YFSETQ. V shed 2 bases, J shed 4 bases, and the junction held 7 bases outside the gene matches. CDR3 loop: CASSLSGTGGFTEAFF. For the CDR3, the DNA is TGCGCCAGCAGCTTATCCGGGACAGGGGGTTTCACTGAAGCTTTCTTT.

A few counts support this clonotype. The chain employs TRBV7-2 and TRBJ2-7, with TRBD2 matching 10 bases. Germline V lookup: CDR1 SGHTA, CDR2 FQGNSA. The J segment lost 5 bases and the V segment lost 6 bases, leaving 7 bases of the junction unmatched. There are 14 residues in the CDR3. CDR3: CASSRLAGLHEQYF. The CDR3 DNA is TGTGCCAGCAGTCGACTAGCGGGCCTCCACGAGCAGTACTTC.

The rearrangement uses TRBV7-2 and TRBJ2-5; a possible D gene is TRBD1 (5 bases). V gave up 5 bases and J gave up 2 bases, with 12 bases separating them. Germline CDR1 is SGHTA and CDR2 is FQGNSA. This CDR3 comprises 14 residues. The CDR3 protein is CASSVPTVQETQYF. The CDR3 DNA reads as TGTGCCAGCAGCGTACCGACAGTACAAGAGACCCAGTACTTC.

This clonotype was seen a few times. The rearrangement joins TRBV5-1 to TRBJ1-2; 9 bases agree with TRBD1. The CDR3 totals 15 residues. Germline lookup yields CDR1 SGHRS and CDR2 YFSETQ. V dropped 4 bases and J dropped 2; count of bases not matched to a gene: 6. The CDR3 loop reads CASSGGTGQNYGYTF. The DNA for the CDR3 is TGCGCCAGCAGCGGGGGGACAGGGCAGAACTATGGCTACACCTTC.

A note on this clonotype: One end of the junction varies from germline; a read error may be responsible. The chain has TRBV10-3 and TRBJ2-5, with no clear D. Germline V CDR1 and CDR2: ENHRY, SYGVKD. This CDR3 has 15 amino acids. CDR3 protein: CAIGESNAAGETQYF. CDR3 coding DNA: TGTGCCATCGGTGAGTCTAACGCGGCAGGCGAGACCCAGTACTTC.

This clonotype was observed a handful of times. The gene calls are TRBV4-1 and TRBJ2-7; TRBD1 matches at 7 bases. V lost 1 base to trimming and J lost 3 bases; unmatched junction nucleotides: 6. This CDR3 contains 15 residues. Germline loops: CDR1 MGHRA, CDR2 YSYEKL. CDR3 DNA: TGCGCCAGCAGCCAAGCTTCGGGACAGATCTACGAGCAGTACTTC. Protein: CASSQASGQIYEQYF.

This rearrangement joins TRBV29-1 to TRBJ1-1; D not resolved. This CDR3 region has 11 residues. Germline values: CDR1 SQVTM, CDR2 ANQGSEA. CDR3 residues: CRGSRGTEAFF. As DNA, the CDR3 is TGCAGGGGGTCACGGGGCACTGAAGCTTTCTTT. The full variable domain, its missing parts supplied by reference TRBV29-1 and TRBJ1-1, is SAVISQKPSRDICQRGTSLTIQCQVDSQVTMMFWYRQQPGQSLTLIATANQGSEATYESGFVIDKFPISRPNLTFSTLTVSNMSPEDSSIYLCRGSRGTEAFFGQGTRLTVV.

There are many counts of this clonotype. V gene TRBV29-1 combines with J gene TRBJ2-1; 13 nucleotides agree with TRBD2. This CDR3 is built from 14 residues. V dropped 6 bases and J dropped 5; count of bases not matched to a gene: 4. Germline CDR1 and CDR2: SQVTM and ANQGSEA. The CDR3: CSVRLAGGHNEQFF. CDR3 nucleotides: TGCAGCGTCCGACTAGCGGGAGGACACAATGAGCAGTTCTTC.

This clonotype was detected a few times. In DNA form, the CDR3 reads TGTGCCAGCAGCTTAGTCGTTGGGACACTAAGCAATCAGCCCCAGCATTTT. It specifies CASSLVVGTLSNQPQHF. The chain has TRBV7-9 and TRBJ1-5, with D possibly TRBD1 on 6 matching bases. Trimming cost V 1 base and J 1 base, with 14 bases left between them. Per germline, CDR1 SEHNR and CDR2 FQNEAQ (reference sequence). The CDR3 is made up of 17 amino acids. Full variable domain (rest looked up from reference TRBV7-9 and TRBJ1-5): DTGVSQNPRHKITKRGQNVTFRCDPISEHNRLYWYRQTLGQGPEFLTYFQNEAQLEKSRLLSDRFSAERPKGSFSTLEIQRTEQGDSAMYLCASSLVVGTLSNQPQHFGDGTRLSIL.

The gene calls are TRBV2 and TRBJ2-2; D gene uncertain. The V and J ends lost 7 bases and 9 bases respectively, with 24 bases between them. This CDR3 has 16 residues. Germline lookup yields CDR1 SNHLY and CDR2 FYNNEI. CDR3 sequence (DNA): TGTGCCAGCACAACCGCCTCCCCAATGCACGTGCGGGAGCTGTTTTTT. Amino acids: CASTTASPMHVRELFF.

The chain links TRBV20-1 to TRBJ1-4; 9 bases align to TRBD1. The length of the CDR3 is 14 residues. Losses at the gene ends were 4 bases for V and 12 bases for J; bases not matched to a gene: 12. Germline CDR1 reads DFQATT; CDR2 reads SNEGSKA (reference sequence). The CDR3 region has the DNA TGCAGTGCTACACGGGGACAGGGAGGGGAAGAACTGTTTTTT. Translated: CSATRGQGGEELFF.

This clonotype was seen only a few times. The CDR3 region is CASSPPTENTEAFF. The CDR3 coding sequence is TGTGCCAGCAGTCCCCCAACGGAGAACACTGAAGCTTTCTTT. V and J are TRBV12-3 or TRBV12-4 and TRBJ1-1, with D unresolved. Trimming left V 5 bases short and J 1 base short, with 11 bases between. The CDR3 loop spans 14 amino acids.

The sample holds many counts of this clonotype. The chain employs TRBV5-1 and TRBJ1-6; D ambiguous. From germline, CDR1 is SGHRS and CDR2 YFSETQ. The CDR3 length is 14 residues. V was shortened by 0 bases and J by 7 bases, with 8 bases between the two germline ends. CDR3 region: CASSLEADNSPLHF. The CDR3 bases are TGCGCCAGCAGCTTGGAGGCAGACAATTCACCCCTCCACTTT.

In regard to this clonotype: This may be a read error, as it is one base from a much larger clone. The chain recombines TRBV6-5 with TRBJ2-5; the match to TRBD2 covers 12 bases. Trimming cost V 6 bases and J 1 base; bases outside gene matches: 3. Germline V lookup: CDR1 MNHEY, CDR2 SVGAGI. There are 15 residues in the CDR3. Here the CDR3 reads CASRSSGGGQETQYF. CDR3 bases: TGTGCCAGCAGATCTAGCGGGGGGGGCCAAGAGACCCAGTACTTC.

The chain recombines TRBV6-4 with TRBJ2-2; no definite D call. This CDR3 has 14 residues. V was cut by 7 bases and J by 3 bases, with 12 bases left in between. Germline V gives CDR1 MRHNA, CDR2 SNTAGT. The CDR3 DNA follows: TGTGCCAGCAATCAAGATCGGGACACCGGGGAGCTGTTTTTT. It encodes CASNQDRDTGELFF.